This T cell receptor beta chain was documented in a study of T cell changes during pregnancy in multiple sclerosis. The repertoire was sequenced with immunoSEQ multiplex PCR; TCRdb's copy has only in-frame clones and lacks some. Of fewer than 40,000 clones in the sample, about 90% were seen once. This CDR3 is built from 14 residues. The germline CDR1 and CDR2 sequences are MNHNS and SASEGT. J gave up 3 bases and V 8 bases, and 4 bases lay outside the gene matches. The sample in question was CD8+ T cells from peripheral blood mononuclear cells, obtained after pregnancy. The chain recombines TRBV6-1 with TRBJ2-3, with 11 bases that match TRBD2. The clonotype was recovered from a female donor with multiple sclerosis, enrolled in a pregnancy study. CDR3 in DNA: TGTGCCAGCCAGGGACTAGCGGATACAGATACGCAGTATTTT. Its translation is CASQGLADTDTQYF.